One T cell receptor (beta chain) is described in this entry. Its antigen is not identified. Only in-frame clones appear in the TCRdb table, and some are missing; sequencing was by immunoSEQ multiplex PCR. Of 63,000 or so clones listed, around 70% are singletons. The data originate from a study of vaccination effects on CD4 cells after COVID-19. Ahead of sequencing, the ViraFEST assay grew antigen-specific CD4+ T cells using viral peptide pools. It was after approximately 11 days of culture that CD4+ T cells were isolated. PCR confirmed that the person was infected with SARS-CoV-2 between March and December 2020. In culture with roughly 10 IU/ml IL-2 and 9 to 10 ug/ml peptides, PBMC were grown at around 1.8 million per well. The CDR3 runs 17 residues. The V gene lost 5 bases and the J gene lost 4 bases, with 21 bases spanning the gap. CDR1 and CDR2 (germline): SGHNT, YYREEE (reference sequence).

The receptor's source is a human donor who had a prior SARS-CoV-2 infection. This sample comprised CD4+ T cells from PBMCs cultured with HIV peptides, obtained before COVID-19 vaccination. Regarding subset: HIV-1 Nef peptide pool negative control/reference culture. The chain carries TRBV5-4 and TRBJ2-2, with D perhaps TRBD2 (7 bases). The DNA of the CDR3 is TGTGCCAGCAGTTCCCTCCCGGGGGGCGCGGGCACCGGGGAGCTGTTTTTT. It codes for CASSSLPGGAGTGELFF.